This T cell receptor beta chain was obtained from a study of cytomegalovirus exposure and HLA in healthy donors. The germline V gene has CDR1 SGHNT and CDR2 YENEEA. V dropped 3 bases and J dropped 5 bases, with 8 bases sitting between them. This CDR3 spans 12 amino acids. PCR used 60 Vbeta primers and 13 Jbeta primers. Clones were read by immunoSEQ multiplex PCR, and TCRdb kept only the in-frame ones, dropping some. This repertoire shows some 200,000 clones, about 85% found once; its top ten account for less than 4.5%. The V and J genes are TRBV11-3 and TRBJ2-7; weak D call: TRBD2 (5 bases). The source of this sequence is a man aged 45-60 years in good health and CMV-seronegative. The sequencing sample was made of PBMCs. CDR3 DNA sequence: TGTGCCAGCAGCTTGCGAGCGGACGAGCAGTACTTC. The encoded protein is CASSLRADEQYF.